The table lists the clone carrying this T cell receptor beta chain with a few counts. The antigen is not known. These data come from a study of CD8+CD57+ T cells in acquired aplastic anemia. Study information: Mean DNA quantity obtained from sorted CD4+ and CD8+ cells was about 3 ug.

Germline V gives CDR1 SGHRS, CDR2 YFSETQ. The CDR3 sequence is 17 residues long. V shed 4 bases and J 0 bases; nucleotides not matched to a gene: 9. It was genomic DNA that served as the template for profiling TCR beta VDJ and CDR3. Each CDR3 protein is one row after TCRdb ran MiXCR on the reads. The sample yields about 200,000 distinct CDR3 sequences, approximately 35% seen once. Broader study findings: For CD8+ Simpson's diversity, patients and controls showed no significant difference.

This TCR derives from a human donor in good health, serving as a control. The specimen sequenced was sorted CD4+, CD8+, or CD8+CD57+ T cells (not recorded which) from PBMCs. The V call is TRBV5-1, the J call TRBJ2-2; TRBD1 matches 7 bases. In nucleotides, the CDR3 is TGCGCCAGCAGCACAGCAAGGGACAGTACGAACACCGGGGAGCTGTTTTTT. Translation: CASSTARDSTNTGELFF.